The 32 T cell receptor beta chains below all came from one sample that was sequenced in a study of T cells in Graves' hyperthyroidism and ophthalmopathy. TCR beta CDR3 region amplification was performed from RNA transcripts. During a first-round RT-PCR of the TCR CDR3, the HTBI primer set was used. TCRdb fed the multiplex PCR reads into MiXCR, producing one record per CDR3 protein. This table holds some 490,000 distinct CDR3 sequences, about 15% found once. Sequenced: blood. These receptors came from a woman aged 25 to 45 with Graves' ophthalmopathy.

The chain joins TRBV2 to TRBJ2-1; TRBD2 matches at 9 bases. This CDR3 comprises 20 residues. The V and J ends lost 4 bases and 5 bases, in that order; junction bases with no gene match: 21. Germline lookup yields CDR1 SNHLY and CDR2 FYNNEI. CDR3 sequence reads: CASSGWGGGALVWGHNEQFF. The CDR3, as DNA: TGTGCCAGCAGTGGATGGGGCGGGGGGGCCCTGGTCTGGGGCCACAATGAGCAGTTCTTC.

The V gene is TRBV6-1, the J gene TRBJ1-3; 8 bases are a match to TRBD1. CDR3 length equals 14 residues. Per the germline V gene, CDR1 is MNHNS and CDR2 is SASEGT. Trimming took 6 bases from V and 4 from J; bases not matched to a gene: 5. In DNA, the CDR3 is TGTGCCAGCAGGACCAGGGGGCTCGGAAACACCATATATTTT. It codes for CASRTRGLGNTIYF.

The chain links TRBV6-2 or TRBV6-3 to TRBJ2-5; 9 bases fit TRBD1. The CDR3 covers 14 residues. Germline CDR1 is MNHEY and CDR2 is SVGEGT. The trim removed 0 bases at V and 5 bases at J, leaving 1 base unmatched. The CDR3 spells CASSYSDRGETQYF. The CDR3, as DNA: TGTGCCAGCAGTTACTCCGACAGGGGGGAGACCCAGTACTTC.

With regard to this clonotype: A clone one base away is much larger, so this may be a read error. This chain joins TRBV15 and TRBJ2-7; 10 bases match TRBD1. The CDR3 sequence is 14 residues long. Germline V CDR1 and CDR2: LNHNV, YYDKDF (reference sequence). In nucleotides, the CDR3 is TGTGCCGCCAGCAGGACAGGGGGGGTCTACGAGCAGTACTTC. This codes for CAASRTGGVYEQYF. The full variable domain, rest sourced from reference TRBV15 and TRBJ2-7, is DAMVIQNPRYQVTQFGKPVTLSCSQTLNHNVMYWYQQKSSQAPKLLFHYYDKDFNNEADTPDNFQSRRPNTSFCFLDIRSPGLGDTAMYLCAASRTGGVYEQYFGPGTRLTVT.

There are many counts of this clonotype. This rearrangement joins TRBV20-1 to TRBJ2-5, with 9 bases matching TRBD2. Germline V CDR1 and CDR2: DFQATT, SNEGSKA (reference sequence). This CDR3 contains 16 residues. V shed 3 bases and J 2 bases; nucleotides not matched to a gene: 10. DNA of the CDR3: TGCAGTGCTAGTAGACTAGCGGAGGTCATGCAAGAGACCCAGTACTTC. It yields the protein CSASRLAEVMQETQYF.

J is TRBJ1-3 and V is TRBV9, with D uncertain. The V gene's germline CDR1 is SGDLS and CDR2 YYNGEE. The CDR3 is made up of 13 amino acids. V lost 0 bases and J lost 8, with 9 bases in between. DNA of the CDR3: TGTGCCAGCAGCGTAGATTCATGGGACACCATATATTTT. Amino acid sequence: CASSVDSWDTIYF.

The sample holds a few counts of this clonotype. This chain links TRBV30 with TRBJ1-2; maybe TRBD1 (5 bases). The CDR3 spans 14 residues. The V gene's germline CDR1 is GTSNPN and CDR2 SVGIG (reference sequence). Trimming stripped 3 bases from V and 5 bases from J, with 16 bases between. For the CDR3, the DNA is TGTGCCTGGAGGCGTTTGGGGGGGACGTATGGCTACACCTTC. This translates into CAWRRLGGTYGYTF.

V gene TRBV6-2 or TRBV6-3 combines with J gene TRBJ2-2, with 8 nucleotides matching TRBD1. Germline-derived CDR1 and CDR2 are MNHEY and SVGEGT. V shed 2 bases and J 4 bases; nucleotides not matched to a gene: 12. CDR3 length: 18 residues. The CDR3 coding sequence is TGTGCCAGCAGTTACATCCCCACAGGGGGAGGAGGCACCGGGGAGCTGTTTTTT. Its translation: CASSYIPTGGGGTGELFF.

This clonotype was seen a handful of times. As DNA, the CDR3 is TGTGCCAGCAGTGCCTCGGGGGTAAGCTCCTACAATGAGCAGTTCTTC. Residues: CASSASGVSSYNEQFF. The gene calls are TRBV28 and TRBJ2-1, with a tentative D call TRBD2 (6 bases). Germline-derived CDR1 and CDR2 are MDHEN and SYDVKM. The CDR3 has 16 amino acids. The V end lost 5 bases, the J end lost 0 bases, and 14 bases lay between the germline ends.

This clonotype was recorded at least ten times. The chain combines TRBV30 with TRBJ1-2, with D unclear. This CDR3 region has 15 residues. Trimming stripped 4 bases from V and 2 bases from J, with 17 bases between. Germline assignment: CDR1 GTSNPN and CDR2 SVGIG (reference sequence). CDR3: CAWIVALDSNYGYTF. The CDR3 DNA reads TGTGCCTGGATCGTAGCCTTGGACTCGAACTATGGCTACACCTTC.

Turning to this clonotype: Being one base from a much bigger clone, this may be a read error. J is TRBJ2-1 and V is TRBV29-1; D is perhaps TRBD1 (6 bases). CDR1 is SQVTM and CDR2 is ANQGSEA in the germline V gene. V was cut by 5 bases and J by 5 bases, with 13 bases left in between. This CDR3 is 13 amino acids long. The CDR3: CSVRGTKDNEQFF. The DNA of the CDR3 is TGCAGCGTTCGAGGGACAAAAGACAATGAGCAGTTCTTC.

This clonotype came up a few times. The J gene is TRBJ2-1, the V gene TRBV25-1, with 9 positions matching TRBD2. Per germline, CDR1 MGHDK and CDR2 SYGVNS. After removal of 5 bases from V and 7 bases from J, the junction contained 15 bases not matched to a gene. The CDR3 totals 17 residues. CDR3 DNA sequence: TGTGCCAGCAGTACAGGGAGTTTTAGCGGGAGTGGGAATGAGCAGTTCTTC. Protein: CASSTGSFSGSGNEQFF.

The chain is built from TRBV6-5 and TRBJ2-7, with 8 positions matching TRBD2. The germline V gene has CDR1 MNHEY and CDR2 SVGAGI. The CDR3 runs 15 residues. Trimming at V came to 4 bases and at J to 1 base, leaving 6 bases not matched to a gene. For the CDR3, the DNA is TGTGCCAGCAGTTTGGGACTAGATGCATCCTACGAGCAGTACTTC. The encoded protein is CASSLGLDASYEQYF.

This clonotype was counted ten times or more. The V call is TRBV12-3 or TRBV12-4, the J call TRBJ2-5, with D unclear. This CDR3 has 14 amino acids. Trimming cost V 3 bases and J 1 base, with 9 bases left between them. The CDR3 region is CASSFGQPQETQYF. The CDR3 DNA sequence: TGTGCCAGCAGTTTTGGCCAACCCCAAGAGACCCAGTACTTC.

This clonotype was seen more than once but under ten times. This chain uses TRBV29-1 with TRBJ1-1; TRBD1 agrees at 7 bases. Germline trimming cut 7 bases from V and 6 bases from J; bases unmatched to any gene: 11. This CDR3 has 13 amino acids. The germline V gene has CDR1 SQVTM and CDR2 ANQGSEA. CDR3 in amino acids: CSGGDSQHSEAFF. CDR3 bases: TGCAGCGGGGGGGACAGTCAACACTCTGAAGCTTTCTTT.

In this sample, this clonotype turned up a few times. CDR3 amino acids: CASSLRGLLMNTEAFF. The CDR3 DNA reads TGTGCCAGCAGCTTGCGTGGGCTACTTATGAACACTGAAGCTTTCTTT. This chain joins TRBV5-5 and TRBJ1-1; D unclear. Germline V CDR1 and CDR2: SGHKS, YYEKEE (reference sequence). There are 16 residues in the CDR3. Deletions cut 1 base from V and 0 bases from J, with 13 bases between.

This clonotype appeared a few times. The chain couples TRBV7-3 to TRBJ2-7; 7 bases match TRBD2. CDR1 is SGHTA, CDR2 FQGTGA, per germline. Trimming took 0 bases from V and 2 from J; bases not matched to a gene: 7. The CDR3 has 16 residues. This CDR3 is CASSLTGTRGTYEQYF. The CDR3 DNA reads as TGTGCCAGCAGCTTAACTGGTACGCGGGGGACCTACGAGCAGTACTTC.

This CDR3 reads CASSLGTGRTGELFF. The CDR3 bases are TGTGCCAGCAGCTTGGGAACAGGTCGGACCGGGGAGCTGTTTTTT. V is TRBV5-5 and J is TRBJ2-2, with D tentatively TRBD1 (5 bases). Germline loops: CDR1 SGHKS, CDR2 YYEKEE (reference sequence). The CDR3 runs 15 residues. Trimming removed 0 bases from V and 5 bases from J, with 11 bases in between. The full variable domain, in which reference TRBV5-5 and TRBJ2-2 provide the parts outside the CDR3, is DAGVTQSPTHLIKTRGQQVTLRCSPISGHKSVSWYQQVLGQGPQFIFQYYEKEERGRGNFPDRFSARQFPNYSSELNVNALLLGDSALYLCASSLGTGRTGELFFGEGSRLTVL.

The V call is TRBV29-1, the J call TRBJ2-1; D call uncertain. Trimming took off 6 bases at V and 10 bases at J, with 10 bases between the two ends. CDR1 is SQVTM, CDR2 ANQGSEA, per germline. CDR3 length: 10 amino acids. This chain's CDR3 is CSVSEGEQFF. In DNA, the CDR3 is TGCAGCGTGTCGGAAGGGGAGCAGTTCTTC.

This sequence joins TRBV4-2 and TRBJ1-1; D uncertain. CDR3 size: 15 residues. Looked up from germline, CDR1 is LGHNA and CDR2 is YNFKEQ. Trimming took off 1 base at V and 0 bases at J, with 9 bases between the two ends. This CDR3 reads CASSQADGMNTEAFF. In DNA, the CDR3 is TGTGCCAGCAGCCAAGCCGATGGGATGAACACTGAAGCTTTCTTT.

Written as DNA, the CDR3 is TGTGCCAGTACCCCGGCAGGCACAGATACGCAGTATTTT. Translating it yields CASTPAGTDTQYF. The chain is built from TRBV19 and TRBJ2-3; no firm D call. The germline gives CDR1 LNHDA, CDR2 SQIVND (reference sequence). There are 13 residues in the CDR3. Between the trimmed V and J ends, which lost 7 bases and 1 base, there was a span of 9 bases.

Worth noting for this clonotype: It may be a read error: a sequence one base away is much more abundant. The chain has TRBV3-1 and TRBJ1-1; D is unclear. The CDR3 is made up of 13 amino acids. V was shortened by 9 bases and J by 1 base, with 12 bases between the two germline ends. Germline V CDR1 and CDR2: LGHDT, YNNKEL (reference sequence). The CDR3 region is CASKVGQNTEAFF. The CDR3 coding sequence is TGTGCCAGTAAAGTTGGGCAGAACACTGAAGCTTTCTTT. Full variable domain (rest looked up from reference TRBV3-1 and TRBJ1-1): DTAVSQTPKYLVTQMGNDKSIKCEQNLGHDTMYWYKQDSKKFLKIMFSYNNKELIINETVPNRFSPKSPDKAHLNLHINSLELGDSAVYFCASKVGQNTEAFFGQGTRLTVV.

This clonotype was recorded a few times. A much larger clone is a single base away; this may be a read error. CDR3 sequence: CASSLDSFVYEQYF. The CDR3 bases are TGTGCCAGCAGCTTAGACTCCTTTGTCTACGAGCAGTACTTC. The chain couples TRBV7-2 to TRBJ2-7; D ambiguous. The V end lost 1 base, the J end lost 3 bases, and 10 bases lay between the germline ends. Germline CDR1 and CDR2: SGHTA and FQGNSA. This CDR3 has 14 residues.

This clonotype was seen at least ten times. V usage is TRBV2 and J usage is TRBJ2-6; D gene unclear. This CDR3 is built from 15 residues. Germline lookup yields CDR1 SNHLY and CDR2 FYNNEI. V was shortened by 8 bases and J by 2 bases, with 13 bases between the two germline ends. The CDR3 loop reads CASGRGVAGANVLTF. In nucleotides, the CDR3 is TGTGCCAGCGGGCGCGGAGTGGCTGGGGCCAACGTCCTGACTTTC.

This clonotype was recorded many times. The rearrangement joins TRBV6-2 or TRBV6-3 to TRBJ2-7; D unresolved. The germline gives CDR1 MNHEY, CDR2 SVGEGT. The CDR3 spans 12 residues. With 5 bases removed from V and 6 bases from J, the gap between germline ends came to 11 bases. The CDR3 protein is CASSTPLSEQYF. The CDR3 bases are TGTGCCAGCAGTACCCCCCTCTCCGAGCAGTACTTC.

This clonotype was seen at least ten times. The J gene is TRBJ2-1, the V gene TRBV5-1; the match to TRBD2 covers 11 bases. Germline loops: CDR1 SGHRS, CDR2 YFSETQ. This CDR3 spans 16 amino acids. With 5 bases clipped from V and 5 bases from J, the junction kept 9 bases outside the gene matches. The CDR3 loop is CASRAGLAASNNEQFF. CDR3 DNA: TGCGCCAGCAGAGCGGGACTAGCGGCCTCTAACAATGAGCAGTTCTTC.

This clonotype was picked up many times. The chain carries TRBV7-6 and TRBJ2-1; D gene ambiguous. The CDR3 spans 13 residues. The V gene lost 5 bases and the J gene lost 10 bases, with 15 bases spanning the gap. Germline V gene sequence: CDR1 SGHVS, CDR2 FNYEAQ. The CDR3 coding sequence is TGTGCCAGCAGCCTACTTGACGGTGGGGAGCAGTTCTTC. Its translation: CASSLLDGGEQFF.

This clonotype has ten or more counts. CDR3 DNA sequence: TGTGCCTGGAGTGGACAGGGGGCGGCCTACTATGGCTACACCTTC. It is translated as CAWSGQGAAYYGYTF. The chain recombines TRBV30 with TRBJ1-2, with 10 bases that match TRBD1. Germline CDR1 reads GTSNPN; CDR2 reads SVGIG (reference sequence). V dropped 1 base and J dropped 3; count of bases not matched to a gene: 5. CDR3 size: 15 residues.

This clonotype was seen many times. The rearrangement uses TRBV27 and TRBJ2-7, with D unresolved. The CDR3 covers 13 residues. The germline V gene encodes CDR1 MNHEY and CDR2 SMNVEV (reference sequence). The V and J ends lost 5 bases and 3 bases respectively, with 11 bases between them. DNA of the CDR3: TGTGCCAGCAGTCCCCCAGCCCTCTACGAGCAGTACTTC. Amino acids: CASSPPALYEQYF.

There are many counts of this clonotype. CDR3 DNA: TGTGCCAGCAGTTCTAGGGGTGGCGAGCAGTACTTC. The encoded protein is CASSSRGGEQYF. The chain carries TRBV28 and TRBJ2-7, with D possibly being TRBD1 (5 bases). In germline, CDR1 is MDHEN, CDR2 SYDVKM. Trimming removed 4 bases from V and 6 bases from J, with 10 bases in between. The CDR3 is made up of 12 amino acids.

CDR3 in DNA: TGTGCCAGCAGACAGCACCCATCTAGCGGGAGAGTGGACATTCAGTACTTC. Amino acids: CASRQHPSSGRVDIQYF. The V gene is TRBV6-2 or TRBV6-3, the J gene TRBJ2-4, with 10 bases fitting TRBD2. The CDR3 runs 17 residues. The V gene's germline CDR1 is MNHEY and CDR2 SVGEGT. Trimming at V came to 6 bases and at J to 8 bases, leaving 16 bases not matched to a gene.

Ten or more counts support this clonotype. The gene calls are TRBV12-3 or TRBV12-4 and TRBJ2-3; 8 bases agree with TRBD2. There are 18 residues in the CDR3. Trimming took 10 bases from V and 0 from J; bases not matched to a gene: 18. The CDR3, as DNA: TGTGCCATACCGGGAAAAAGAGTAGCGGGGCTAAGCACAGATACGCAGTATTTT. It yields the protein CAIPGKRVAGLSTDTQYF.